What follows are 5 T cell receptor beta chains derived from one specimen sequenced in a study of glioma-infiltrating T cells after dendritic cell vaccination. Profiled with immunoSEQ multiplex PCR; TCRdb holds only in-frame clones, not every one. The top ten hold over 4.5% of the sample, which has about 50,000 clones, about 88% seen once. Time point indicated: after dendritic cell vaccination, including at tumor progression/relapse. This specimen was blood, taken after dendritic cell vaccination. These receptors originate from a human donor with glioblastoma.

In this sample, this clone turned up a few times. V is TRBV10-3 and J is TRBJ2-2; unclear D gene. Germline V lookup: CDR1 ENHRY, CDR2 SYGVKD. CDR3 size: 12 residues. Trimming removed 10 bases at V and 5 bases at J, with 11 bases between. The CDR3 bases are TGTGCCACCCGAGTTGAGACCGGGGAGCTGTTTTTT. Amino acid sequence: CATRVETGELFF.

The J gene is TRBJ2-1, the V gene TRBV28; TRBD1 agrees at 9 bases. There are 14 residues in the CDR3. V was pared by 6 bases and J by 12 bases, with 12 bases of the junction left unmatched. Germline values: CDR1 MDHEN, CDR2 SYDVKM. CDR3 amino acids: CASSAPGQGFGQFF. The CDR3 DNA follows: TGTGCCAGCAGCGCCCCGGGACAGGGTTTTGGGCAGTTCTTC.

This chain joins TRBV6-6 and TRBJ2-5; 8 bases are a match to TRBD2. The J call is in doubt because the DNA end fits TRBJ2-7 better. The CDR3 contains 15 residues. Germline CDR1 reads MNHNY; CDR2 reads SVGAGI (reference sequence). The CDR3 here is CASSYAERERYEQYF. The CDR3 region has the DNA TGTGCCAGCAGTTACGCGGAGCGGGAGCGCTACGAGCAGTACTTC.

This chain links TRBV10-3 with TRBJ1-5; no definite D call. Germline values: CDR1 ENHRY, CDR2 SYGVKD. Trimming stripped 6 bases from V and 4 bases from J, with 16 bases between. This CDR3 is built from 15 residues. As DNA, the CDR3 is TGTGCCATCAGCCGGGAGTTAGCATCGAATCAGCCCCAGCATTTT. Translated, it gives CAISRELASNQPQHF.

This chain joins TRBV5-5 and TRBJ1-5, with 7 bases aligning to TRBD1. Germline CDR1 and CDR2: SGHKS and YYEKEE (reference sequence). Unmatched junction bases numbered 16, after V lost 4 bases and J lost 6 bases. The CDR3 is made up of 17 amino acids. CDR3 coding DNA: TGTGCCAGCAGCGGAGGTACAGGGGATACCCCGGGTCAGCCCCAGCATTTT. It encodes CASSGGTGDTPGQPQHF. The full variable domain, with the rest looked up from reference TRBV5-5 and TRBJ1-5, is DAGVTQSPTHLIKTRGQQVTLRCSPISGHKSVSWYQQVLGQGPQFIFQYYEKEERGRGNFPDRFSARQFPNYSSELNVNALLLGDSALYLCASSGGTGDTPGQPQHFGDGTRLSIL.